This T cell receptor (beta chain) was recovered during a study of metastatic and nonmetastatic thyroid tumors. TCRdb re-called the PCR reads via MiXCR. The sample shows tens of thousands of clones, 9.5% to 15% of them seen only once. The study's findings and limits: Patients with malignant thyroid tumors reportedly had significantly higher TCR beta diversity than those with benign nodules, in blood and tumor.

In germline, CDR1 is DFQATT, CDR2 SNEGSKA (reference sequence). CDR3 length: 19 amino acids. Trimming at V came to 3 bases and at J to 4 bases, leaving 16 bases not matched to a gene. This clone was observed at least ten times. No antigen is known for it. All patients reached thyroid surgery having received no treatment beforehand. This sequence originates from a female donor with papillary thyroid cancer or a benign thyroid nodule (not recorded which). Some clones in this sample may be carry-over from other donors' samples. The chain couples TRBV20-1 to TRBJ2-5; 14 bases map to TRBD2. The sequenced sample was blood. The CDR3 is CSASSPGLAGGVRRETQYF. DNA of the CDR3: TGCAGTGCTAGTAGCCCCGGACTAGCGGGAGGAGTTAGGAGAGAGACCCAGTACTTC.